Listed below are T cell receptor beta chains from one sample, sequenced in a study of T cells expressing NK-cell markers. One entry per CDR3 protein, without DNA, is what TCRdb gives after re-calling the 5' RACE reads. This sample's clone table lists hundreds of thousands of distinct CDR3 sequences. The material sequenced was blood T cells: a sorted CD56 or NKG2C T cell subset, CD4+ or CD8+ T cells, or bulk PBMC T cells (not recorded which). All receptors come from a man younger than 35 in good health. Each CDR3 is given with its conserved first and last residue.

V	length	J	CDR3
TRBV6-2/TRBV6-3	15	TRBJ2-7	CASSYSIRLQYEQYF
TRBV20-1	13	TRBJ2-1	CSASRGPGNEQFF
TRBV5-5	15	TRBJ1-5	CASSSTGEVNQPQHF
TRBV20-1	13	TRBJ2-1	CSADKARSNEQFF
TRBV4-3	14	TRBJ2-7	CASSQASGNYEQYF
TRBV5-6	15	TRBJ2-7	CASSGTSGPTYEQYF
TRBV12-3/TRBV12-4	14	TRBJ2-1	CASRPARLYNEQFF
TRBV7-2	18	TRBJ2-6	CASSLAEGFVSGANVLTF
TRBV7-3	14	TRBJ1-6	CASSPGQKGSPLHF
TRBV12-3/TRBV12-4	15	TRBJ2-1	CASSLASPGYNEQFF
TRBV9	14	TRBJ2-3	CASSVSGVTDTQYF
TRBV27	16	TRBJ1-2	CASSFMPPNSGDGYTF
TRBV4-3	15	TRBJ2-1	CASSQGTGAVNEQFF
TRBV28	15	TRBJ2-1	CASSPSLAGGNEQFF
TRBV29-1	13	TRBJ2-1	CSEYSGGGYEQFF
TRBV4-2	17	TRBJ2-2	CASTETGTGENTGELFF
TRBV7-9	12	TRBJ2-2	CASILETGELFF
TRBV29-1	13	TRBJ2-5	CSVRARYQETQYF
TRBV18	16	TRBJ2-1	CASSARGGLGINEQFF
TRBV12-3/TRBV12-4	14	TRBJ2-7	CASTRTGGKGEQYF
TRBV9	18	TRBJ2-3	CASSEGEWAGGPSDTQYF
TRBV7-2	16	TRBJ2-7	CASSPGAAGLSYEQYF